The 16 T cell receptor beta chains in this list originate from one sample, sequenced in a study of cytomegalovirus exposure and HLA in healthy donors. TCRdb's table, derived via immunoSEQ multiplex PCR, lists solely in-frame clones and lacks some. The table includes about 140,000 clones, approximately 85% detected once. Sequencing used PBMCs. The receptors were sampled from a woman aged 25-40 years in good health and CMV-seronegative.

The chain links TRBV5-4 to TRBJ1-2; 9 nucleotides line up with TRBD1. Losses at the gene ends were 4 bases for V and 7 bases for J; bases not matched to a gene: 8. The CDR3 sequence is 14 residues long. Germline-derived CDR1 and CDR2 are SGHNT and YYREEE (reference sequence). This chain's CDR3 is CASSRDRATVGYTF. CDR3 sequence (DNA): TGTGCCAGCAGCCGGGACAGGGCGACAGTTGGCTACACCTTC.

For the CDR3, the DNA is TGTGCCAGCAGCCCCGCCGCGGGCGGGGGGGATCCACTTTACTTC. Translating it yields CASSPAAGGGDPLYF. The rearrangement joins TRBV7-9 to TRBJ2-7; 9 bases map to TRBD2. The CDR3 has 15 residues. Germline values: CDR1 SEHNR, CDR2 FQNEAQ (reference sequence). Trimming cost V 5 bases and J 13 bases; bases outside gene matches: 18.

J is TRBJ2-1 and V is TRBV27; tentative D call: TRBD1 (5 bases). Germline lookup yields CDR1 MNHEY and CDR2 SMNVEV (reference sequence). Trimming stripped 0 bases from V and 5 bases from J, with 14 bases between. The CDR3 is 16 residues long. In DNA form, the CDR3 reads TGTGCCAGCAGTTTATCGGTTGAAGGGGTGAACAATGAGCAGTTCTTC. It yields the protein CASSLSVEGVNNEQFF.

V usage is TRBV5-6 and J usage is TRBJ1-1, with 7 bases identical to TRBD1. CDR3 size: 15 residues. The V and J ends lost 4 bases and 5 bases, in that order; junction bases with no gene match: 11. Germline CDR1 is SGHDT and CDR2 is YYEEEE. CDR3 amino acids: CASSTLDRVRTEAFF. In DNA, the CDR3 is TGTGCCAGCAGCACGCTCGACAGGGTGAGAACTGAAGCTTTCTTT.

The V gene is TRBV2, the J gene TRBJ2-1, with 9 bases matching TRBD2. This CDR3 has 17 amino acids. Trimming cost V 4 bases and J 7 bases; bases outside gene matches: 14. The germline CDR1 and CDR2 sequences are SNHLY and FYNNEI. CDR3 sequence reads: CASSGPTPSGDLNEQFF. CDR3 coding DNA: TGTGCCAGCAGTGGACCAACCCCTAGCGGGGACCTAAATGAGCAGTTCTTC. The variable domain in full, completed from reference TRBV2 and TRBJ2-1, reads EPEVTQTPSHQVTQMGQEVILRCVPISNHLYFYWYRQILGQKVEFLVSFYNNEISEKSEIFDDQFSVERPDGSNFTLKIRSTKLEDSAMYFCASSGPTPSGDLNEQFFGPGTRLTVL.

The sample holds one count of this clone. The chain has TRBV30 and TRBJ1-2; 7 bases line up with TRBD1. The CDR3 has 13 amino acids. In germline, CDR1 is GTSNPN, CDR2 SVGIG (reference sequence). J was trimmed by 6 bases and V by 4 bases; bases with no gene match: 8. The CDR3 sequence is CAWTLTGSDGYTF. The CDR3 nucleotides are TGTGCCTGGACCCTGACAGGGTCCGATGGCTACACCTTC.

J is TRBJ2-2 and V is TRBV2, with a weak D call TRBD2 (5 bases). The V and J ends lost 7 bases and 1 base respectively, with 10 bases between them. CDR3 length: 14 amino acids. Germline CDR1 SNHLY, CDR2 FYNNEI. Here the CDR3 DNA reads TGTGCCAGCATGTCTGGGAGGAACACCGGGGAGCTGTTTTTT. Translated: CASMSGRNTGELFF.

The chain carries TRBV25-1 and TRBJ2-5; D is unresolved. Trimming took off 3 bases at V and 0 bases at J, with 5 bases between the two ends. Germline CDR1 and CDR2: MGHDK and SYGVNS. The CDR3 length is 13 residues. CDR3 region: CASSDRYQETQYF. For the CDR3, the DNA is TGTGCCAGCAGTGACAGGTACCAAGAGACCCAGTACTTC.

Comment on this clone: This clone may be a read error of a much larger clone one base away. Other DNA sequences in this specimen translate into the identical CDR3. The chain recombines TRBV7-8 with TRBJ2-7; D perhaps matches TRBD1 (6 bases). Germline V lookup: CDR1 SGHVS, CDR2 FQNEAQ. CDR3 length: 15 amino acids. V dropped 3 bases and J dropped 4 bases, with 16 bases sitting between them. The CDR3 loop is CASSLGQGAGYEQYF. CDR3 nucleotides: TGTGCCAGCAGCTTGGGACAAGGGGCTGGGTACGAGCAGTACTTC. Together with reference TRBV7-8 and TRBJ2-7, the CDR3 gives the full variable domain: GAGVSQSPRYKVAKRGQDVALRCDPISGHVSLFWYQQALGQGPEFLTYFQNEAQLDKSGLPSDRFFAERPEGSVSTLKIQRTQQEDSAVYLCASSLGQGAGYEQYFGPGTRLTVT.

Remarks on this clone: Other DNA sequences of this sample code for an identical CDR3. The chain has TRBV5-1 and TRBJ2-6; D gene uncertain. Germline lookup yields CDR1 SGHRS and CDR2 YFSETQ. The V end was cut by 0 bases, the J end by 4 bases, with 8 bases between. The length of the CDR3 is 15 residues. The DNA of the CDR3 is TGCGCCAGCAGCTTGGGAGGAGCGGGGGCCAACGTCCTGACTTTC. Its protein is CASSLGGAGANVLTF.

The rearrangement joins TRBV23-1 to TRBJ2-6, with 11 bases that match TRBD1. TRBV23-1 is known as an ORF, though its function is uncertain. The CDR3 extends over 20 amino acids. After removal of 3 bases from V and 0 bases from J, the junction contained 10 bases not matched to a gene. The CDR3 protein is CASSHRTSGTGGSGANVLTF. The CDR3 DNA reads TGCGCCAGCAGTCACCGAACCTCCGGGACAGGGGGCTCTGGGGCCAACGTCCTGACTTTC.

J is TRBJ1-4 and V is TRBV18, with a possible D match to TRBD1 (6 bases). Germline V gives CDR1 KGHSH, CDR2 LQKENI. V dropped 3 bases and J dropped 4 bases, with 9 bases sitting between them. The CDR3 contains 14 residues. The CDR3 region has the DNA TGTGCCAGCTCACCTACAGGGATTAATGAAAAACTGTTTTTT. Encoded protein: CASSPTGINEKLFF.

V is TRBV7-2 and J is TRBJ2-7, with D maybe TRBD2 (6 bases). V dropped 1 base and J dropped 0 bases, with 10 bases sitting between them. The germline CDR1 and CDR2 sequences are SGHTA and FQGNSA. The CDR3 totals 15 residues. CDR3: CASSLVRRGSYEQYF. CDR3 DNA sequence: TGTGCCAGCAGCTTAGTACGGCGGGGCTCCTACGAGCAGTACTTC. The full variable domain, in which reference TRBV7-2 and TRBJ2-7 provide the parts outside the CDR3, is GAGVSQSPSNKVTEKGKDVELRCDPISGHTALYWYRQSLGQGLEFLIYFQGNSAPDKSGLPSDRFSAERTGGSVSTLTIQRTQQEDSAVYLCASSLVRRGSYEQYFGPGTRLTVT.

The CDR3 sequence: CASRLNTNTGELFF. CDR3 DNA sequence: TGTGCCAGCAGGCTAAATACGAACACCGGGGAGCTGTTTTTT. The rearrangement joins TRBV7-3 to TRBJ2-2; D is undetermined. Germline CDR1 and CDR2: SGHTA and FQGTGA. With 6 bases removed from V and 0 bases from J, the gap between germline ends came to 8 bases. The CDR3 loop spans 14 amino acids.

The chain couples TRBV5-1 to TRBJ2-1; 8 nucleotides match TRBD1. Germline V CDR1 and CDR2: SGHRS, YFSETQ. Unmatched junction bases numbered 9, after V lost 3 bases and J lost 4 bases. The CDR3 is 16 residues long. The CDR3 nucleotides read TGCGCCAGCAGCTCGCCGACAGGGGACCTTTACAATGAGCAGTTCTTC. Amino acid sequence: CASSSPTGDLYNEQFF. The entire variable domain, with the rest obtained from reference TRBV5-1 and TRBJ2-1, is as follows: KAGVTQTPRYLIKTRGQQVTLSCSPISGHRSVSWYQQTPGQGLQFLFEYFSETQRNKGNFPGRFSGRQFSNSRSEMNVSTLELGDSALYLCASSSPTGDLYNEQFFGPGTRLTVL.

Only a few counts were recorded for this clone. The genes are TRBV4-1 and TRBJ1-1, with D unclear. Germline CDR1 reads MGHRA; CDR2 reads YSYEKL. Trimming took off 3 bases at V and 5 bases at J, with 16 bases between the two ends. The CDR3 loop spans 15 amino acids. This CDR3 is CASSHTWQPGTEAFF. CDR3 coding DNA: TGCGCCAGCAGCCACACCTGGCAACCGGGGACTGAAGCTTTCTTT.